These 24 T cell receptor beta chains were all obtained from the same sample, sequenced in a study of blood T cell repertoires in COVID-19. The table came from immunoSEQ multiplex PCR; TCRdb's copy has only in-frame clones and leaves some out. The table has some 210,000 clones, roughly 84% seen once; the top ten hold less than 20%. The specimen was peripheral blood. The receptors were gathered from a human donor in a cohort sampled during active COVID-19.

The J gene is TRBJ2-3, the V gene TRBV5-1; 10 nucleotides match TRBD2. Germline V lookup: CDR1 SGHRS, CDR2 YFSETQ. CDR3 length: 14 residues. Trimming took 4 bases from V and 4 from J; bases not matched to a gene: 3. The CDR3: CASSEREGPDTQYF. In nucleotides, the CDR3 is TGCGCCAGCAGCGAGCGGGAGGGCCCAGATACGCAGTATTTT.

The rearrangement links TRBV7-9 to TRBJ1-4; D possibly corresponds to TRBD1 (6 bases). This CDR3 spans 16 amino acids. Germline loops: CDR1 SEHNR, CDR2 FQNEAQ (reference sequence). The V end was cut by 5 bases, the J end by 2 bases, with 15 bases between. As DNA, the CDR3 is TGTGCCAGCAGCCATTACAGGGCCGGCACTAATGAAAAACTGTTTTTT. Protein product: CASSHYRAGTNEKLFF.

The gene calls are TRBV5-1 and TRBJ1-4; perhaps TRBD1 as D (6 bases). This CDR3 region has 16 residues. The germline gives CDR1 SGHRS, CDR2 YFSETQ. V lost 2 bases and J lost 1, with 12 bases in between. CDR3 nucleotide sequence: TGCGCCAGCAGCTTACCAGGGGTAGGAACTAATGAAAAACTGTTTTTT. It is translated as CASSLPGVGTNEKLFF.

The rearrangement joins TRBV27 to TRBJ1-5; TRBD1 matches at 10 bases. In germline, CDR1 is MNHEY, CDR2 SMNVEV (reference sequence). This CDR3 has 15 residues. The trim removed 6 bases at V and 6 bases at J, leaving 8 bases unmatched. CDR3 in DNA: TGTGCCAGCAGGCTACGACAGGGGGCCGCTCAGCCCCAGCATTTT. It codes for CASRLRQGAAQPQHF.

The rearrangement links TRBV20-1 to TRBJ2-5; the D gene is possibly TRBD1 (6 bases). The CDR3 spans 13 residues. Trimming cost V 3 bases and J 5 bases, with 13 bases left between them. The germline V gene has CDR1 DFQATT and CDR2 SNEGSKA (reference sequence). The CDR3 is CSASRNTGETQYF. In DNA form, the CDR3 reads TGCAGTGCTAGTAGAAACACAGGGGAGACCCAGTACTTC.

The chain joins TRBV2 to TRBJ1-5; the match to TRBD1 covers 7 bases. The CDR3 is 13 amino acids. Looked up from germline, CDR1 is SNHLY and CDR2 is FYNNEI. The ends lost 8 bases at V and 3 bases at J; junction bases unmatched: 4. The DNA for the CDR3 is TGTGCCAGCGCGGGACAGTACAATCAGCCCCAGCATTTT. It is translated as CASAGQYNQPQHF.

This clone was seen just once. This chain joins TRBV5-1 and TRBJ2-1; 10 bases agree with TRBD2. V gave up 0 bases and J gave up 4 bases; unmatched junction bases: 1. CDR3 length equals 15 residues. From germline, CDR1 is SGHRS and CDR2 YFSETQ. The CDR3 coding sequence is TGCGCCAGCAGCTTGGCACTAGCGGGGTACAATGAGCAGTTCTTC. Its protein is CASSLALAGYNEQFF. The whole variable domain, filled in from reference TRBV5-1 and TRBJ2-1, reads KAGVTQTPRYLIKTRGQQVTLSCSPISGHRSVSWYQQTPGQGLQFLFEYFSETQRNKGNFPGRFSGRQFSNSRSEMNVSTLELGDSALYLCASSLALAGYNEQFFGPGTRLTVL.

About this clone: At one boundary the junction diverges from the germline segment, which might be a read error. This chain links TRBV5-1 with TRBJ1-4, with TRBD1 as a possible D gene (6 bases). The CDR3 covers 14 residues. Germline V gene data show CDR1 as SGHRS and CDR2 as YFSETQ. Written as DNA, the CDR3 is TGCGCCAGCAGCTTAGGGACAACTAAGGAAAAACTGTTTTTT. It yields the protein CASSLGTTKEKLFF. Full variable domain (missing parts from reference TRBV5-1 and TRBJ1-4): KAGVTQTPRYLIKTRGQQVTLSCSPISGHRSVSWYQQTPGQGLQFLFEYFSETQRNKGNFPGRFSGRQFSNSRSEMNVSTLELGDSALYLCASSLGTTKEKLFFGSGTQLSVL.

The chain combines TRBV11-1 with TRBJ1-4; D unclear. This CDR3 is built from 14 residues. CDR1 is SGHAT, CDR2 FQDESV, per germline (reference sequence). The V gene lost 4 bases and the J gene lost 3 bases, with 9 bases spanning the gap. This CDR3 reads CASSSGAANEKLFF. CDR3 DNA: TGTGCCAGCAGCTCCGGAGCGGCTAATGAAAAACTGTTTTTT.

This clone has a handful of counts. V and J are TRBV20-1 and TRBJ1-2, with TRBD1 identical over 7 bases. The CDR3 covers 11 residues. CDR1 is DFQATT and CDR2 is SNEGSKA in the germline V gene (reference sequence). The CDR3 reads CRTGQAYGYTF. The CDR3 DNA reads TGCAGGACCGGACAGGCCTATGGCTACACCTTC.

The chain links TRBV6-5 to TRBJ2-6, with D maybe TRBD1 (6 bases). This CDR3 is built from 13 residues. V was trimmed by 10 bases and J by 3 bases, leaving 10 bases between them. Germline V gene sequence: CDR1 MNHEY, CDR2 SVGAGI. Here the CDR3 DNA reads TGTGCCATCACAGGGAATGGGGCCAACGTCCTGACTTTC. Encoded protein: CAITGNGANVLTF.

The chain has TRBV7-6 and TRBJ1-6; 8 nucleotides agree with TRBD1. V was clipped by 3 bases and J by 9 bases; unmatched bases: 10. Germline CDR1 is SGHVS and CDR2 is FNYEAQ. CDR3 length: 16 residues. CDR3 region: CASSLAGQGRASPLHF. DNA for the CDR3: TGTGCCAGCAGCTTGGCCGGACAGGGAAGGGCTTCACCCCTCCACTTT.

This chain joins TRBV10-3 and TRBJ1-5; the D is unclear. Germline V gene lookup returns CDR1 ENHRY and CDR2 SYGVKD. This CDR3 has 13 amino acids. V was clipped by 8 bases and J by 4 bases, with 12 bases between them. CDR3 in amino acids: CAIGLSSNQPQHF. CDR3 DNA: TGTGCCATCGGACTATCCTCAAATCAGCCCCAGCATTTT.

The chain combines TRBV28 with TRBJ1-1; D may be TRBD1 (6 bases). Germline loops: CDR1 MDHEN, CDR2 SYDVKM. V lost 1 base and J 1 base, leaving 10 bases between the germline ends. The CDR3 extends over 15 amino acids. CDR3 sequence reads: CASSLYQGRNTEAFF. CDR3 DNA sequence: TGTGCCAGCAGTTTATATCAGGGGCGGAACACTGAAGCTTTCTTT.

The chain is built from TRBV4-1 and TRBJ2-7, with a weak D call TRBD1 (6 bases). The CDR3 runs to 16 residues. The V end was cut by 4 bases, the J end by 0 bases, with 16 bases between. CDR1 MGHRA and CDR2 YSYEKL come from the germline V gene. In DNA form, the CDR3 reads TGCGCCAGCAGCCGGGATCAGGACAGAAGCTCCTACGAGCAGTACTTC. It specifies CASSRDQDRSSYEQYF.

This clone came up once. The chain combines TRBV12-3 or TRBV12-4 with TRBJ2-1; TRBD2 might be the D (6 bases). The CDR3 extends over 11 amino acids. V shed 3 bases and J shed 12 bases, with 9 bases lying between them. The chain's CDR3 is CASSFGGRQFF. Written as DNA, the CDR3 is TGTGCCAGCAGTTTTGGGGGGAGGCAGTTCTTC.

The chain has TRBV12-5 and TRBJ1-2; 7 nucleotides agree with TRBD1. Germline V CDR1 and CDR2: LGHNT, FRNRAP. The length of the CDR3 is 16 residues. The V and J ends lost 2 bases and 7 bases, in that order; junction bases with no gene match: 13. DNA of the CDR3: TGTGCTAGTGGTTTGCTCCTGACCTTCAGGGGGGCTGGCTACACCTTC. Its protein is CASGLLLTFRGAGYTF. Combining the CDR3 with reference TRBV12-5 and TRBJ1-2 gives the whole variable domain DARVTQTPRHKVTEMGQEVTMRCQPILGHNTVFWYRQTMMQGLELLAYFRNRAPLDDSGMPKDRFSAEMPDATLATLKIQPSEPRDSAVYFCASGLLLTFRGAGYTFGSGTRLTVV.

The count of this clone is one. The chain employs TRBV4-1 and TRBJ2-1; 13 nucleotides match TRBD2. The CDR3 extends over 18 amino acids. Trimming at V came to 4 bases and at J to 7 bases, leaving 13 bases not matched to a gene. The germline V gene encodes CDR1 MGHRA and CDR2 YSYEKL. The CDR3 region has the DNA TGCGCCAGCAGCCGAGCCCTTGCCCGGACTAGCGGGGGAAATGAGCAGTTCTTC. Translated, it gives CASSRALARTSGGNEQFF.

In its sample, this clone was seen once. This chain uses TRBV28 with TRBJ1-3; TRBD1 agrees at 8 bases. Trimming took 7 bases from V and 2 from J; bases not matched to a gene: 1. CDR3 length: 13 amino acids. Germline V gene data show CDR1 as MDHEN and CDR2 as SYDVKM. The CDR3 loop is CASKTGAGNTIYF. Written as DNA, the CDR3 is TGTGCCAGCAAGACAGGGGCTGGAAACACCATATATTTT.

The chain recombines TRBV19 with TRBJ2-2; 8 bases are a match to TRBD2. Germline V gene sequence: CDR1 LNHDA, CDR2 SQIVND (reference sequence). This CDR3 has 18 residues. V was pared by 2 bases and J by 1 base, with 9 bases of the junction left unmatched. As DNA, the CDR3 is TGTGCCAGTAGTATAATTAAAGCGGGGGCCTTGAACACCGGGGAGCTGTTTTTT. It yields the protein CASSIIKAGALNTGELFF.

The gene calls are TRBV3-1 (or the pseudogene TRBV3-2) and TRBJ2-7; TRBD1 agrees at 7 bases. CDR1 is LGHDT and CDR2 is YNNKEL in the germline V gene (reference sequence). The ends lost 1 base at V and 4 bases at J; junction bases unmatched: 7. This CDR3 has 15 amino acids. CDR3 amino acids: CASSQGTGVYYEQYF. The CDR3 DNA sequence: TGTGCCAGCAGCCAAGGGACAGGAGTTTATTACGAGCAGTACTTC.

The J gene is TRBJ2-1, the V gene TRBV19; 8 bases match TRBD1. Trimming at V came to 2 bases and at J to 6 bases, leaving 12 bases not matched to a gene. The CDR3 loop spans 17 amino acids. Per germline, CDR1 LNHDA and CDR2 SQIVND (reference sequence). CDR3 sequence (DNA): TGTGCCAGTAGTATATTTTTTTCGACAGGGGTTCCCAATGAGCAGTTCTTC. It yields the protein CASSIFFSTGVPNEQFF.

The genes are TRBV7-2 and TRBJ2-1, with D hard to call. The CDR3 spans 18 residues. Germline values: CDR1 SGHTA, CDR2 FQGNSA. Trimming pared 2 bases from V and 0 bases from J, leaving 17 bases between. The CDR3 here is CASSLPERAIVSYNEQFF. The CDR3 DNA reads TGTGCCAGCAGCTTACCGGAGCGAGCGATCGTCTCCTACAATGAGCAGTTCTTC.

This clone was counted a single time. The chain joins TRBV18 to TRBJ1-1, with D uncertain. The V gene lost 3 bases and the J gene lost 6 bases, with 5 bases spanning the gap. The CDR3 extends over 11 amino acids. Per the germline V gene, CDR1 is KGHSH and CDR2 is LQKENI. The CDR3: CASSPAAEAFF. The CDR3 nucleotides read TGTGCCAGCTCACCCGCGGCTGAAGCTTTCTTT.